This T cell receptor (beta chain) was documented in a study of T-cell memory formation after mild COVID-19. About the study: The two donors had largely donor-specific TCR clusters.

Via MiXCR, TCRdb re-called the 5' RACE reads, giving one row per CDR3 protein. The sample has a few hundred thousand distinct CDR3 sequences; approximately 27% are singletons. This clonotype has just a few counts. Its specificity is unknown. The CDR3 is 11 residues long. V was trimmed by 6 bases and J by 11 bases, leaving 13 bases between them. Study-wide results and caveats: Clones that contracted from day 15 to 85 had balanced CD4/CD8; later expanders were CD4+ biased. Those CD4+ clones that contracted were mainly in CM and EM (CD8+ ones in EMRA).

Specimen: PBMCs or a T cell subset sorted from them (not recorded which). The sequence was collected from an adult woman who had mild COVID-19 (a few samples of this study predate the infection). Cell type and time point are not known. The V gene is TRBV12-3 or TRBV12-4, the J gene TRBJ1-1; a possible D gene is TRBD1 (5 bases). The CDR3 loop is CASSPGGFAFF. Here the CDR3 DNA reads TGTGCCAGCAGCCCTGGGGGGTTCGCTTTCTTT.